This paragraph covers one T cell receptor (beta chain) sequence. These data belong to a study of shared clonotypes between healthy human individuals. Here immunoSEQ multiplex PCR was the method, and the copy in TCRdb shows in-frame clones only, minus some. The sample has about half a million clones, around 79% seen once. Germline CDR1 reads GTSNPN; CDR2 reads SVGIG (reference sequence). V was shortened by 1 base and J by 3 bases, with 15 bases between the two germline ends. This CDR3 has 15 residues. Sequenced material: PBMCs. This clonotype was sampled from a woman aged 40 to 50 in good health. Some clones in this sample may be carry-over from other donors' samples. The chain carries TRBV30 and TRBJ1-1, with TRBD1 as a possible D gene (5 bases). CDR3: CAWSAPGLRDTEAFF. Written as DNA, the CDR3 is TGTGCCTGGAGTGCTCCGGGACTCAGGGACACTGAAGCTTTCTTT.